The rows below give T cell receptor beta chains drawn from one sample of a study of beta chain features in type 1 diabetes. Here immunoSEQ multiplex PCR was the method, and the copy in TCRdb shows in-frame clones only, minus some. The sample yields about 900,000 clones, under 20% seen once. Sequenced material: naive CD4+ T cells from blood. Source of these receptors: a woman under 30 in good health. Each CDR3 is given with its conserved first and last residue. A D gene is named only where the DNA matches it firmly. Some rows have no size entry. The others give once, few or many, or a class for an expanded clone.

clone_size: few; j_call: TRBJ2-7; v_call: TRBV28; d_call: NA; cdr3_aa: CASSRAYEQYF; cdr3_nt: TGTGCCAGCAGTAGGGCCTACGAGCAGTACTTC
clone_size: NA; j_call: TRBJ1-5; v_call: TRBV4-1; d_call: TRBD1; cdr3_aa: CASSQELATGTNQPQHF; cdr3_nt: TGCGCCAGCAGCCAAGAATTGGCGACAGGGACCAATCAGCCCCAGCATTTT
clone_size: NA; j_call: TRBJ1-1; v_call: TRBV7-8; d_call: NA; cdr3_aa: CASSKGRGENTEAFF; cdr3_nt: TGTGCCAGCAGCAAAGGACGGGGCGAGAACACTGAAGCTTTCTTT
clone_size: NA; j_call: TRBJ2-7; v_call: TRBV28; d_call: NA; cdr3_aa: CASSPPQGYGYEQYF; cdr3_nt: TGTGCCAGCAGCCCCCCCCAGGGGTACGGTTACGAGCAGTACTTC
clone_size: NA; j_call: TRBJ2-3; v_call: TRBV7-9; d_call: TRBD2; cdr3_aa: CATTSGSADTQYF; cdr3_nt: TGTGCCACGACTAGCGGGAGTGCAGATACGCAGTATTTT
clone_size: few; j_call: TRBJ2-7; v_call: TRBV6-5; d_call: NA; cdr3_aa: CASRGSEQYF; cdr3_nt: TGTGCCAGTCGGGGCTCCGAGCAGTACTTC
clone_size: few; j_call: TRBJ1-1; v_call: TRBV18; d_call: NA; cdr3_aa: CASSPRDLNTEAFF; cdr3_nt: TGTGCCAGCTCACCCCGGGACCTGAACACTGAAGCTTTCTTT
clone_size: few; j_call: TRBJ2-2; v_call: TRBV7-9; d_call: NA; cdr3_aa: CASNIRGSGELFF; cdr3_nt: TGTGCCAGCAACATAAGGGGTTCCGGGGAGCTGTTTTTT
clone_size: few; j_call: TRBJ2-6; v_call: TRBV5-4; d_call: NA; cdr3_aa: CASSLFGWGRGANVLTF; cdr3_nt: TGTGCCAGCAGCTTGTTCGGTTGGGGTAGGGGGGCCAACGTCCTGACTTTC
clone_size: NA; j_call: TRBJ1-2; v_call: TRBV2; d_call: NA; cdr3_aa: CATLKTNYGYTF; cdr3_nt: TGTGCCACGTTGAAAACTAACTATGGCTACACCTTC
clone_size: few; j_call: TRBJ2-3; v_call: TRBV7-6; d_call: TRBD2; cdr3_aa: CASSNGTSGLTGTDTQYF; cdr3_nt: TGTGCCAGCAGCAACGGGACTAGCGGGTTGACTGGCACAGATACGCAGTATTTT
clone_size: few; j_call: TRBJ2-3; v_call: TRBV5-6; d_call: NA; cdr3_aa: CASSLRGTDTQYF; cdr3_nt: TGTGCCAGCAGCTTGAGGGGCACAGATACGCAGTATTTT
clone_size: few; j_call: TRBJ2-7; v_call: TRBV28; d_call: NA; cdr3_aa: CASSLFSGTYEQYF; cdr3_nt: TGTGCCAGCAGTTTATTCTCAGGGACCTACGAGCAGTACTTC
clone_size: NA; j_call: TRBJ2-2; v_call: TRBV5-1; d_call: TRBD2; cdr3_aa: CASSLAGLAGPRKTGELFF; cdr3_nt: TGCGCCAGCAGCTTGGCGGGACTAGCGGGTCCCCGGAAGACCGGGGAGCTGTTTTTT
clone_size: few; j_call: TRBJ1-5; v_call: TRBV27; d_call: NA; cdr3_aa: CASSLSAQINQPQHF; cdr3_nt: TGTGCCAGCAGTTTATCAGCGCAGATTAATCAGCCCCAGCATTTT
clone_size: few; j_call: TRBJ1-1; v_call: TRBV19; d_call: TRBD1; cdr3_aa: CASSKDRWNTEAFF; cdr3_nt: TGTGCCAGTAGTAAGGACAGGTGGAACACTGAAGCTTTCTTT
clone_size: NA; j_call: TRBJ1-2; v_call: TRBV14; d_call: NA; cdr3_aa: CASSQDLGIGYTF; cdr3_nt: TGTGCCAGCAGCCAAGATCTCGGAATTGGCTACACCTTC
clone_size: NA; j_call: TRBJ2-5; v_call: TRBV11-2; d_call: TRBD2; cdr3_aa: CASSSLAGSKETQYF; cdr3_nt: TGTGCCAGCAGCTCGTTAGCGGGGTCGAAAGAGACCCAGTACTTC
clone_size: NA; j_call: TRBJ1-2; v_call: TRBV5-1; d_call: NA; cdr3_aa: CASSEGEPNYGYTF; cdr3_nt: TGCGCCAGCAGCGAGGGAGAACCTAACTATGGCTACACCTTC
clone_size: NA; j_call: TRBJ1-5; v_call: TRBV27; d_call: TRBD1; cdr3_aa: CASSLTGFQPQHF; cdr3_nt: TGTGCCAGCAGTTTGACAGGGTTTCAGCCCCAGCATTTT
clone_size: NA; j_call: TRBJ2-7; v_call: TRBV9; d_call: NA; cdr3_aa: CASSVDTRTAYEQYF; cdr3_nt: TGTGCCAGCAGCGTAGATACCCGGACAGCTTACGAGCAGTACTTC
clone_size: few; j_call: TRBJ1-5; v_call: TRBV10-3; d_call: NA; cdr3_aa: CAISESGGAYNQPQHF; cdr3_nt: TGTGCCATCAGTGAGTCAGGAGGGGCATACAATCAGCCCCAGCATTTT
clone_size: few; j_call: TRBJ2-5; v_call: TRBV6-1; d_call: TRBD2; cdr3_aa: CASTRGLTQETQYF; cdr3_nt: TGTGCCAGCACGAGGGGACTAACTCAAGAGACCCAGTACTTC
clone_size: few; j_call: TRBJ2-7; v_call: TRBV7-2; d_call: NA; cdr3_aa: CASSLDPGVSYEQYF; cdr3_nt: TGTGCCAGCAGCTTAGACCCGGGGGTATCGTACGAGCAGTACTTC
clone_size: few; j_call: TRBJ1-5; v_call: TRBV4-1; d_call: NA; cdr3_aa: CASSQEGHSNQPQHF; cdr3_nt: TGCGCCAGCAGCCAAGAGGGACATAGCAATCAGCCCCAGCATTTT
clone_size: NA; j_call: TRBJ2-5; v_call: TRBV7-6; d_call: NA; cdr3_aa: CASSPWTKSQETQYF; cdr3_nt: TGTGCCAGCAGCCCGTGGACTAAAAGCCAAGAGACCCAGTACTTC
clone_size: few; j_call: TRBJ2-7; v_call: TRBV4-3; d_call: NA; cdr3_aa: CASSPVDRSEQYF; cdr3_nt: TGCGCCAGCAGCCCAGTTGACAGGAGCGAGCAGTACTTC
clone_size: few; j_call: TRBJ2-3; v_call: TRBV5-1; d_call: NA; cdr3_aa: CASSLEFRDTQYF; cdr3_nt: TGCGCCAGCAGCTTGGAGTTTCGGGATACGCAGTATTTT
clone_size: NA; j_call: TRBJ2-1; v_call: TRBV7-2; d_call: TRBD2; cdr3_aa: CASSLVSSGRRQFF; cdr3_nt: TGTGCCAGCAGCTTAGTCTCGAGCGGGAGGAGGCAGTTCTTC
clone_size: NA; j_call: TRBJ2-1; v_call: TRBV2; d_call: NA; cdr3_aa: CASSGAGPSYNEQFF; cdr3_nt: TGTGCCAGCAGTGGGGCGGGACCCTCCTACAATGAGCAGTTCTTC
clone_size: NA; j_call: TRBJ2-7; v_call: TRBV6-5; d_call: TRBD1; cdr3_aa: CASSHYTGTEYYEQYF; cdr3_nt: TGTGCCAGCAGTCACTACACCGGGACAGAATATTACGAGCAGTACTTC
clone_size: NA; j_call: TRBJ2-1; v_call: TRBV5-4; d_call: TRBD2; cdr3_aa: CASSPGGLAGGAEQFF; cdr3_nt: TGTGCCAGCAGCCCTGGGGGACTAGCGGGAGGCGCTGAGCAGTTCTTC
clone_size: NA; j_call: TRBJ1-5; v_call: TRBV29-1; d_call: NA; cdr3_aa: CSVDSGGLDQPQHF; cdr3_nt: TGCAGCGTTGATTCGGGGGGCTTGGATCAGCCCCAGCATTTT
clone_size: NA; j_call: TRBJ2-7; v_call: TRBV4-3; d_call: TRBD2; cdr3_aa: CASSQEWTSGTQYF; cdr3_nt: TGCGCCAGCAGCCAAGAGTGGACTAGCGGGACGCAGTACTTC
clone_size: many; j_call: TRBJ1-3; v_call: TRBV21-1; d_call: NA; cdr3_aa: CASSKVDRGRNTIYF; cdr3_nt: TGTGCCAGCAGCAAAGTAGACAGGGGGCGAAACACCATATATTTT
clone_size: few; j_call: TRBJ1-5; v_call: TRBV28; d_call: NA; cdr3_aa: CASSPLKGYIQPQHF; cdr3_nt: TGTGCCAGCAGTCCTCTTAAGGGGTACATTCAGCCCCAGCATTTT
clone_size: few; j_call: TRBJ1-1; v_call: TRBV6-5; d_call: NA; cdr3_aa: CAISETDSGSEAFF; cdr3_nt: TGTGCCATCAGTGAAACGGATTCGGGCTCTGAAGCTTTCTTT
clone_size: few; j_call: TRBJ2-7; v_call: TRBV15; d_call: TRBD2; cdr3_aa: CATSGRDYPFDEQYF; cdr3_nt: TGTGCCACCAGCGGCCGGGACTACCCTTTCGACGAGCAGTACTTC
clone_size: NA; j_call: TRBJ2-1; v_call: TRBV28; d_call: TRBD2; cdr3_aa: CASSLVASGRSYNEQFF; cdr3_nt: TGTGCCAGCAGTTTAGTGGCTAGCGGGAGAAGTTACAATGAGCAGTTCTTC
clone_size: few; j_call: TRBJ1-4; v_call: TRBV7-9; d_call: NA; cdr3_aa: CATPGTTNEKLFF; cdr3_nt: TGTGCCACTCCCGGGACAACTAATGAAAAACTGTTTTTT
clone_size: few; j_call: TRBJ1-1; v_call: TRBV4-2; d_call: NA; cdr3_aa: CASSLFGVGGSEAFF; cdr3_nt: TGTGCCAGCAGCTTGTTCGGGGTGGGGGGATCTGAAGCTTTCTTT
clone_size: NA; j_call: TRBJ2-5; v_call: TRBV6-1; d_call: TRBD1; cdr3_aa: CASSQGVLETQYF; cdr3_nt: TGTGCCAGCAGTCAGGGGGTTCTAGAGACCCAGTACTTC
clone_size: few; j_call: TRBJ2-7; v_call: TRBV7-9; d_call: NA; cdr3_aa: CASSLAGDLYEQYF; cdr3_nt: TGTGCCAGCAGCTTAGCTGGGGACCTCTACGAGCAGTACTTC